A selection of T cell receptor beta chains follows, all from one sample in a study of blood T cell repertoires in COVID-19. Produced via immunoSEQ multiplex PCR; TCRdb's table is partial and in-frame only. The sample yields about 280,000 clones, 85% seen once. Sequencing was done on a sample of PBMCs or T cells enriched from blood (not recorded which). All receptors come from a woman in her 50s who had recovered from COVID-19. The CDR3 runs from the conserved cysteine through the conserved F or W. The D gene is left open where the match is weak. The size field is filled for only some rows; it gives once, few, many or a size class.

D gene,J gene,CDR3 length,clone size,V gene,CDR3 DNA,CDR3 protein
TRBD2,TRBJ2-3,17,-,TRBV11-2,TGTGCCAGCAGCTATCCGGGACTAGCGGGGGGGCCTAATACGCAGTATTTT,CASSYPGLAGGPNTQYF
TRBD1,TRBJ1-2,14,-,TRBV13,TGTGCCAGCAGACGACAGGGGGCACGGTATGGCTACACCTTC,CASRRQGARYGYTF
TRBD2,TRBJ2-1,16,-,TRBV24-1,TGTGCCACCAGTGATATAGCGGGACGAAGCAGGGATGAGCAGTTCTTC,CATSDIAGRSRDEQFF
-,TRBJ2-3,13,-,TRBV12-3/TRBV12-4,TGTGCCAGCAGTTCTCTCAGGGGAGATACGCAGTATTTT,CASSSLRGDTQYF
TRBD1,TRBJ1-2,13,-,TRBV29-1,TGCAGCGTTAAGACAGGGAGATTTTATGGCTACACCTTC,CSVKTGRFYGYTF
-,TRBJ1-1,12,-,TRBV24-1,TGTGCCACCAGTGACTACAACACTGAAGCTTTCTTT,CATSDYNTEAFF
TRBD1,TRBJ1-5,15,-,TRBV6-5,TGTGCCAGCAGTCTGGACAGGGATGGCAATCAGCCCCAGCATTTT,CASSLDRDGNQPQHF
-,TRBJ2-2,13,-,TRBV11-3,TGTGCCAGCAGCCCCCTGAACACCGGGGAGCTGTTTTTT,CASSPLNTGELFF
-,TRBJ1-6,16,-,TRBV11-2,TGTGCCAGCAGCATTATTGATCCAGATTATAATTCACCCCTCCACTTT,CASSIIDPDYNSPLHF
-,TRBJ1-1,14,-,TRBV7-9,TGTGCCAGCAGCGAAACCACCCTAGGCACTGAAGCTTTCTTT,CASSETTLGTEAFF
TRBD2,TRBJ2-5,15,-,TRBV11-2,TGTGCCAGCAGCCTTAGCGGGTACCCTGGAGAGACCCAGTACTTC,CASSLSGYPGETQYF
-,TRBJ2-2,13,few,TRBV5-1,TGCGCCAGCAGCTCCGAGGGCTCCGGGGAGCTGTTTTTT,CASSSEGSGELFF
TRBD2,TRBJ2-1,16,-,TRBV19,TGTGCCAGTAGTCCGAACAGCGGGACCCCCTACAATGAGCAGTTCTTC,CASSPNSGTPYNEQFF
-,TRBJ1-1,15,-,TRBV11-2,TGTGCCAGCAGCTTAGATTGGGGCTTGAACACTGAAGCTTTCTTT,CASSLDWGLNTEAFF
TRBD2,TRBJ2-3,14,-,TRBV30,TGTGCCTCGCGGTTAGCGGGGAGCACAGATACGCAGTATTTT,CASRLAGSTDTQYF